This T cell receptor (beta chain) was profiled in a study of control samples from healthy donors and cancer patients (dated by TCRdb to about 2020). Library prep was done by the immunoSEQ multiplex PCR assay. What TCRdb holds here is the immuneACCESS table cut down to in-frame rearrangements. Part of the clones is not present; checked against another copy, under half of the missing clones reflect an unresolved V gene, and the others are unexplained. The sample table contains 100,000 or so clones; only one count was recorded for over 75% of them. Over 15% of the sample lies in the top ten. V drops 1 base and J drops 6 bases, leaving 12 bases in between. The germline V gene specifies SGHVS as CDR1 and FQNEAQ as CDR2. The CDR3 runs 14 residues from the cysteine to the phenylalanine. Only the CDR3 region is kept as DNA, spanning 42 bases read in frame from base 1. The sample holds one count of this clone. No cognate antigen has been identified for it. Base-call qualities are not available, and no considerably larger clone is one nucleotide away.

Sample: blood. The rearranged segments are TRBV7-8 and TRBJ1-1; D gene: possibly TRBD1, on 5 matching bases. The TCR originated in a woman between 50 and 59 years old in good health. In nucleotide form, the sequence is TGTGCCAGCAGCTTAGACCAAGGGGCGGCTGAAGCTTTCTTT. Its translation is CASSLDQGAAEAFF. This CDR3, with the reference TRBV7-8 and TRBJ1-1 proteins standing in past its ends, gives the full variable domain GAGVSQSPRYKVAKRGQDVALRCDPISGHVSLFWYQQALGQGPEFLTYFQNEAQLDKSGLPSDRFFAERPEGSVSTLKIQRTQQEDSAVYLCASSLDQGAAEAFFGQGTRLTVV.